This T cell receptor beta chain was obtained from a study of blood T cell repertoires in COVID-19. Study summary: PBMCs, B-cell-depleted T cells, or T cells provided the cDNA or gDNA that made up the material.

This clone appeared once. Germline-derived CDR1 and CDR2 are MGHRA and YSYEKL. The length of the CDR3 is 17 residues. V shed 0 bases and J 5 bases; nucleotides not matched to a gene: 11. Participant reports of clinical history set cohort assignment. Sequencing was performed with immunoSEQ multiplex PCR; in TCRdb, only in-frame clones are kept and a portion is missing. The sample lists about 250,000 clones, 70% to 90% occurring once. The chain carries TRBV4-1 and TRBJ2-5, with 8 positions matching TRBD1. The sequenced sample was PBMCs or T cells enriched from blood (not recorded which). This sequence originates from a woman in her 30s who had recovered from COVID-19. The chain's CDR3 is CASSQDGQGALGETQYF. The CDR3 bases are TGCGCCAGCAGCCAAGATGGCCAGGGGGCGCTTGGTGAGACCCAGTACTTC.